This T cell receptor (beta chain) came from a study of immune characterization of retroperitoneal liposarcoma. The CDR3 spans 14 residues. V lost 8 bases to trimming and J lost 3 bases; unmatched junction nucleotides: 3. The germline CDR1 and CDR2 sequences are MNHEY and SMNVEV (reference sequence). Each CDR3 protein gets one entry after TCRdb re-called the PCR reads with MiXCR. Seen here are 2,700 or so distinct CDR3 sequences, around 42% observed once, and the top ten hold about 42%. The chain uses TRBV27 and TRBJ2-1, with 11 positions matching TRBD2. This TCR was recovered from a male donor with retroperitoneal liposarcoma. Sequencing was performed on tumor tissue. For the CDR3, the DNA is TGTGCCAGCCGACTAGCGGGGAACTACAATGAGCAGTTCTTC. Its protein product is CASRLAGNYNEQFF.